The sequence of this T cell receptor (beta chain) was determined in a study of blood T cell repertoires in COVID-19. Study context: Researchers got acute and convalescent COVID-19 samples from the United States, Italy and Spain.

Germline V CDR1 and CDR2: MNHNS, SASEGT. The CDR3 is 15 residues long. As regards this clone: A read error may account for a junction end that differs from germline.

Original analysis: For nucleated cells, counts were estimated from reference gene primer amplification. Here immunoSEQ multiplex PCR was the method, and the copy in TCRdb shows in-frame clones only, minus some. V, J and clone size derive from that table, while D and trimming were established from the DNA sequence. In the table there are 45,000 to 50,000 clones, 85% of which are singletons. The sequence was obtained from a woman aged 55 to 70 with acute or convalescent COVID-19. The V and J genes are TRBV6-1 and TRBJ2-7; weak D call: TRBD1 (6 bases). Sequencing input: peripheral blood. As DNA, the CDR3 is TGTGCCAGCAGGGAAGCAGGACAGCTAGCCTACGAGCAGTACTTC. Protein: CASREAGQLAYEQYF.